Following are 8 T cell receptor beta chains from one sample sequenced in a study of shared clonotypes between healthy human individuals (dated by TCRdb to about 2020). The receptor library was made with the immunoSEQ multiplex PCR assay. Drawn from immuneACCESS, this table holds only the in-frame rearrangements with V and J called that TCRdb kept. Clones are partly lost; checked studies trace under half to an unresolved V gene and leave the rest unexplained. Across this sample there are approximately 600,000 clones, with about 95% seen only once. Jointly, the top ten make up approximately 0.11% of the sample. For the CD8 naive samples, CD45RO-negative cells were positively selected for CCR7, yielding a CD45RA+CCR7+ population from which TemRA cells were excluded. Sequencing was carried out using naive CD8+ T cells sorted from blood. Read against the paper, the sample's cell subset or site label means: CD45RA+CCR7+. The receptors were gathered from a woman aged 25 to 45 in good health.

In DNA, the CDR3 is TGTGCCAGCGGGAAAAGCCTAGCGGGAAGCACAGATACGCAGTATTTT. Translating gives CASGKSLAGSTDTQYF. The chain carries TRBV2 and TRBJ2-3, with 9 nucleotides matching TRBD2. With V trimmed by 8 bases and J by 0 bases, 9 bases remained unmatched. The CDR3 sequence is 16 residues long. Germline lookup yields CDR1 SNHLY and CDR2 FYNNEI. Complete variable domain (other parts from reference TRBV2 and TRBJ2-3): EPEVTQTPSHQVTQMGQEVILRCVPISNHLYFYWYRQILGQKVEFLVSFYNNEISEKSEIFDDQFSVERPDGSNFTLKIRSTKLEDSAMYFCASGKSLAGSTDTQYFGPGTRLTVL.

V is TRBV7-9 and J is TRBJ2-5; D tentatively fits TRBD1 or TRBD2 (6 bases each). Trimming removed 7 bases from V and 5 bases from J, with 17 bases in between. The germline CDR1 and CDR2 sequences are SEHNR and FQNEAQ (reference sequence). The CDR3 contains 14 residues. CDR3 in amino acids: CASTGAGYWETQYF. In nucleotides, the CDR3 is TGTGCCAGCACGGGGGCGGGATATTGGGAGACCCAGTACTTC.

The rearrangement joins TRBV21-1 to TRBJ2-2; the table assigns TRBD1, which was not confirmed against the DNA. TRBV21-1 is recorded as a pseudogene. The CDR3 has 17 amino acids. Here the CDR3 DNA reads TGTGCCAGCAGCAAAGGACAGGGGGCCGGGAACACCGGGGAGCTGTTTTTT. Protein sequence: CASSKGQGAGNTGELFF.

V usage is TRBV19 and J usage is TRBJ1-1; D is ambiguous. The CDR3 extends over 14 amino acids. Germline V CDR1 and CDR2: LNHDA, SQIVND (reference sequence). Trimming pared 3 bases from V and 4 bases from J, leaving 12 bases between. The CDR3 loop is CASSIVHGSTEAFF. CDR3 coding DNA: TGTGCCAGTAGTATCGTCCACGGCAGCACTGAAGCTTTCTTT.

The CDR3 loop reads CASSASGLADFYEQYF. In DNA, the CDR3 is TGTGCCAGCAGCGCTTCGGGACTAGCGGATTTCTACGAGCAGTACTTC. The chain employs TRBV9 and TRBJ2-5, with TRBD2 identical over 11 bases. TRBJ2-7 explains the end of the DNA better; the J call may be wrong. The germline V gene has CDR1 SGDLS and CDR2 YYNGEE. CDR3 length: 16 residues.

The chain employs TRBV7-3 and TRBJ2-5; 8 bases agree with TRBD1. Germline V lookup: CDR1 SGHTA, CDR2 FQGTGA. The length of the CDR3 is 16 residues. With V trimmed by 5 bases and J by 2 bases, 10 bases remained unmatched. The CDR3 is CASSPRLDRDQETQYF. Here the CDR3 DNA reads TGTGCCAGCAGCCCCCGTCTGGACAGGGATCAAGAGACCCAGTACTTC. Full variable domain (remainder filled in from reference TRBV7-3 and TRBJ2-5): GAGVSQTPSNKVTEKGKYVELRCDPISGHTALYWYRQSLGQGPEFLIYFQGTGAADDSGLPNDRFFAVRPEGSVSTLKIQRTERGDSAVYLCASSPRLDRDQETQYFGPGTRLLVL.

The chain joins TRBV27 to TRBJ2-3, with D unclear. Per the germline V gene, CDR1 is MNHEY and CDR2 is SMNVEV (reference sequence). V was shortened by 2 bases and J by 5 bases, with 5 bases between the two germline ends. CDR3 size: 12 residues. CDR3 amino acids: CASSLVGDTQYF. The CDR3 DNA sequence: TGTGCCAGCAGTTTAGTTGGAGATACGCAGTATTTT.

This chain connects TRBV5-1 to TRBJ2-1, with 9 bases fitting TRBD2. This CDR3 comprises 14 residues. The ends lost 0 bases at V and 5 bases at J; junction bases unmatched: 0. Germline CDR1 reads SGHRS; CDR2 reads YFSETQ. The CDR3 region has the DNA TGCGCCAGCAGCTTGGCTAGCGGGGACAATGAGCAGTTCTTC. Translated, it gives CASSLASGDNEQFF.